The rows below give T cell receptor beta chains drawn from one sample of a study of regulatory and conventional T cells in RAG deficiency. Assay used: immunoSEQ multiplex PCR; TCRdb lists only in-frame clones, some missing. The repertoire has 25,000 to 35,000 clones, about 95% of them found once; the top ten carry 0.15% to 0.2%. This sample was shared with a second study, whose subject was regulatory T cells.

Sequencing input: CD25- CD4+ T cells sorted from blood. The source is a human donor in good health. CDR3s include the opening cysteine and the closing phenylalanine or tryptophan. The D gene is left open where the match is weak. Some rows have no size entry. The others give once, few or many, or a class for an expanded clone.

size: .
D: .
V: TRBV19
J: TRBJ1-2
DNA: TGTGCCAGTAGTATAGGAGCGAGCTATGGCTACACCTTC
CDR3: CASSIGASYGYTF

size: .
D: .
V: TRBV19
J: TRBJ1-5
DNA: TGTGCCAGTAGTATTGCGGGGCGCTATCAGCCCCAGCATTTT
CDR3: CASSIAGRYQPQHF

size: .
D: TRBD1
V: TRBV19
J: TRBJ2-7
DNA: TGTGCCAGTAGTACAGGGGGCTACTACGAGCAGTACTTC
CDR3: CASSTGGYYEQYF

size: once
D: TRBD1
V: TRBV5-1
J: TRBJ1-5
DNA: TGCGCCAGCAGCTTGGCCGGACAGGGGGCCGACAATCAGCCCCAGCATTTT
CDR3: CASSLAGQGADNQPQHF

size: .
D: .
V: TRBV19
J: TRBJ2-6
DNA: TGTGCCAGTAGTATACGGCAGGGCCCCTCTGGGGCCAACGTCCTGACTTTC
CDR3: CASSIRQGPSGANVLTF

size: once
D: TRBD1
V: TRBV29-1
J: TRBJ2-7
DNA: TGCAGCGCCGAAACAGGGGGCTACGAGCAGTACTTC
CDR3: CSAETGGYEQYF

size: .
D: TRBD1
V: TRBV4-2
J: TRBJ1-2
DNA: TGTGCCAGCAGCCAAGATCCAAAGGGGGCGCTTACTGTCTTTCAGGGCTACACCTTC
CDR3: CASSQDPKGALTVFQGYTF

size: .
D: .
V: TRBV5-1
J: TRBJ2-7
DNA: TGCGCCAGCAGCTTGGGCCAGGGGCCAGCCTACGAGCAGTACTTC
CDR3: CASSLGQGPAYEQYF

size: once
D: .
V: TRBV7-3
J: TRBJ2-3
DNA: TGTGCCAGCAGCTTTGGGGGGGGGCTAGCAGGGGATACGCAGTATTTT
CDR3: CASSFGGGLAGDTQYF

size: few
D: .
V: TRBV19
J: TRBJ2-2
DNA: TGTGCCAGTAGGACACTCGACACCGGGGAGCTGTTTTTT
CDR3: CASRTLDTGELFF

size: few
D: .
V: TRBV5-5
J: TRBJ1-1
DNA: TGTGCCAGCAGTTCACAGGGGAACACTGAAGCTTTCTTT
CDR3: CASSSQGNTEAFF

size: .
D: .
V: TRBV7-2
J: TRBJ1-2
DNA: TGTGCCAGCAGCTTAGTAGGAGGGCCGGATGGCTACACCTTC
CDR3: CASSLVGGPDGYTF

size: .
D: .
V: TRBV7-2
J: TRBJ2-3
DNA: TGTGCCAGCAGCTCCCCGACAGTTTACGGCACAGATACGCAGTATTTT
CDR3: CASSSPTVYGTDTQYF

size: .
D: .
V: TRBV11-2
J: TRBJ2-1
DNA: TGTGCCAGCAGCTCATCGGTGGGGCACAAGTACAATGAGCAGTTCTTC
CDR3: CASSSSVGHKYNEQFF

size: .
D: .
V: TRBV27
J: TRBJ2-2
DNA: TGTGCCAGCAGTTTATATCAGACCGGGGAGCTGTTTTTT
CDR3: CASSLYQTGELFF

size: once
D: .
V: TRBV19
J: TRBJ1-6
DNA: TGTGCCAGTAGTATAGTCGAGACGGGGAATTCACCCCTCCACTTT
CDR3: CASSIVETGNSPLHF

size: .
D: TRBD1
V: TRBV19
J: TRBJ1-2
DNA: TGTGCCAGTAGTCTCGATAGTGGGGCCGGACAGGGCAATGGCTACACCTTC
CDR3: CASSLDSGAGQGNGYTF

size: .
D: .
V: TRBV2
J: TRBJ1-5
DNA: TGTGCCAGCGAGGGGGGGGGAGGTCAGCCCCAGCATTTT
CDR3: CASEGGGGQPQHF

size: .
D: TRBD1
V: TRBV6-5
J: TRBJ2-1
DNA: TGTGCCAGCACCCCAAGACAGGGTCGAAGCGAGCAGTTCTTC
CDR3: CASTPRQGRSEQFF

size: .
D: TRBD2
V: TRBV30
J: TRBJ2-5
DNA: TGTGCCTGGAGTGTTAAGGGGCGGGGGGCGGAGACCCAGTACTTC
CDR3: CAWSVKGRGAETQYF

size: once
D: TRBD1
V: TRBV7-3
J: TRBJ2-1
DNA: TGTGCCAGCAGCTTCACCGGGACAGGGGACAATGAGCAGTTCTTC
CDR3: CASSFTGTGDNEQFF

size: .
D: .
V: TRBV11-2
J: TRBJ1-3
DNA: TGTGCCAGCAGCTTAAGCGGCTCTGGAAACACCATATATTTT
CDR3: CASSLSGSGNTIYF

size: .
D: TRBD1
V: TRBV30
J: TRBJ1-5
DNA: TGTGCCTGGAGGAACAGGGGAAATCAGCCCCAGCATTTT
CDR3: CAWRNRGNQPQHF

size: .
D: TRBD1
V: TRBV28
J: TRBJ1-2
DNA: TGTGCCAGCGCAATTCCGGGGGACAGGGAGGATGGCTACACCTTC
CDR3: CASAIPGDREDGYTF

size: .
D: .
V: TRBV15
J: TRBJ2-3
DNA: TGTGCCACCAGCAGAGATGGGAGACAGGCGCACACAGATACGCAGTATTTT
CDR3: CATSRDGRQAHTDTQYF

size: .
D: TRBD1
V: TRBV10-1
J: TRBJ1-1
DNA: TGCGCCAGCAGCGAGGCCGGACAGGGGGGCACTGAAGCTTTCTTT
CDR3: CASSEAGQGGTEAFF

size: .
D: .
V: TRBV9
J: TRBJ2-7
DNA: TGTGCCAGCAGCGTAGACTTAGACTACGAGCAGTACTTC
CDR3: CASSVDLDYEQYF

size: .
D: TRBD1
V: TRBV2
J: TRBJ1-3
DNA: TGTGCCAGCAGTGGGACAGGGTTGATCGGAAACACCATATATTTT
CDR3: CASSGTGLIGNTIYF

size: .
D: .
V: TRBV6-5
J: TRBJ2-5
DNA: TGTGCCAGCAGTTACTCTCTCGGCAGGTCGGAGACCCAGTACTTC
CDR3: CASSYSLGRSETQYF

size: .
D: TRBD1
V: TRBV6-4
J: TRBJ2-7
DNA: TGTGCCAGCAGTGAGGTACGGGCGGGGACAGGGGGTTTCTACGAGCAGTACTTC
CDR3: CASSEVRAGTGGFYEQYF

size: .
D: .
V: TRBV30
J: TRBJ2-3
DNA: TGTGCCTGGAGTGTACGGGGAGTTCCAGATACGCAGTATTTT
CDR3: CAWSVRGVPDTQYF

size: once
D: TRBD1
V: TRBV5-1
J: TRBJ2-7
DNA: TGCGCCAGCAGCTTGTGGGGACAGACCTACGAGCAGTACTTC
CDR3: CASSLWGQTYEQYF

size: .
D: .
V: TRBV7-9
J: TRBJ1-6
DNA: TGTGCCAGCAGCTGGGGGCCAGGGAGTTCACCCCTCCACTTT
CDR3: CASSWGPGSSPLHF

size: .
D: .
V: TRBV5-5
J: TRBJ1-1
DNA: TGTGCCAGCAGCTTGGTATTGGGGCGGACTGAAGCTTTCTTT
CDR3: CASSLVLGRTEAFF

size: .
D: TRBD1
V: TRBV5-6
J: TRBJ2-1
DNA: TGTGCCAGCAGCCCGTCAAAGACAGGGTCCTACAATGAGCAGTTCTTC
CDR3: CASSPSKTGSYNEQFF

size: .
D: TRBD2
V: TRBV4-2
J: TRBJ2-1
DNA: TGTGCCAGCAGCCAAGATGGAAAAGCGGGGGGGCCGAGAAATGAGCAGTTCTTC
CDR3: CASSQDGKAGGPRNEQFF

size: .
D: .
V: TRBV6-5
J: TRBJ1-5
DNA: TGTGCCAGCAGTTATTTGGTCGGGCAGCCCCAGCATTTT
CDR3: CASSYLVGQPQHF

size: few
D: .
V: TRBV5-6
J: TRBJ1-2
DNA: TGTGCCAGCAGCTTGGGGGCCATACGGGAAGGCTACACCTTC
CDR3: CASSLGAIREGYTF

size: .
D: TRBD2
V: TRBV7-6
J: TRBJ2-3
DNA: TGTGCCAGCAGCTCCGGACTAGCGGGGTCCACAGATACGCAGTATTTT
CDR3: CASSSGLAGSTDTQYF

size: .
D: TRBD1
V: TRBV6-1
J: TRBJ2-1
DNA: TGTGCCAGCAAAAACCGGGACAGCTACAATGAGCAGTTCTTC
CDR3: CASKNRDSYNEQFF

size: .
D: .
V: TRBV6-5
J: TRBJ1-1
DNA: TGTGCCAGCAGTTACGACTTCGAAGGAGGTCCTGAAGCTTTCTTT
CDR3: CASSYDFEGGPEAFF

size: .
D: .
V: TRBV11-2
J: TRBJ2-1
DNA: TGTGCCAGCGGGCGAGCCTACAATGAGCAGTTCTTC
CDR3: CASGRAYNEQFF

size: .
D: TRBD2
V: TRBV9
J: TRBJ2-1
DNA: TGTGCCAGCAGCGCCGCAAGACTAGCGGGGGGAGTCTACAATGAGCAGTTCTTC
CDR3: CASSAARLAGGVYNEQFF

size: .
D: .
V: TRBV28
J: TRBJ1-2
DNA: TGTGCCAGCACTCAACTCGGAGCTGGCTACACCTTC
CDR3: CASTQLGAGYTF

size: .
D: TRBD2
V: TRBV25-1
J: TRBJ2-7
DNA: TGTGCCAGCAGTGAATGGGGTAGCGGGGGATACGAGCAGTACTTC
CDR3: CASSEWGSGGYEQYF

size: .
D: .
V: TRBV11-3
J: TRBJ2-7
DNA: TGTGCCAGCAGTCCCCGAGGGAGCTCCCACGAGCAGTACTTC
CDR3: CASSPRGSSHEQYF

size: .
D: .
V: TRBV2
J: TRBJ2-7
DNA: TGTGCCAGCAGTGAACGCAGGTATCCCTACGAGCAGTACTTC
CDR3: CASSERRYPYEQYF

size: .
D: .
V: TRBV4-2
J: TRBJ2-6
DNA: TGTGCCAGCAGCGGGACTGCCCGCTCTGGGGCCAACGTCCTGACTTTC
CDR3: CASSGTARSGANVLTF

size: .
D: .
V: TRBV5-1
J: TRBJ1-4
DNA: TGCGCCAGCAGCTGGGAGCATGGGGGGGCGAGTGAAAAACTGTTTTTT
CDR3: CASSWEHGGASEKLFF

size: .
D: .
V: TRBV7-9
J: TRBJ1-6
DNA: TGTGCCAGCAGCTTAGTAGCAGGGGATAATTCACCCCTCCACTTT
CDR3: CASSLVAGDNSPLHF